This entry features one TCR beta chain sequence. Assay: immunoSEQ multiplex PCR; the TCRdb copy retains only in-frame clones and omits some. Among fewer than 250,000 clones, about four fifths were seen once, and the ten largest hold approximately 7.8%. From germline, CDR1 is LNHNV and CDR2 YYDKDF (reference sequence). Between the trimmed V and J ends, which lost 3 bases and 5 bases, there was a span of 19 bases. The CDR3 length is 16 residues. This record comes from a study of blood T cell repertoires in COVID-19. Turning to the study itself: The study drew acute and convalescent COVID-19 samples from the United States, Italy and Spain. The analysed material was cDNA or gDNA that came from T cells, B-cell-depleted T cells, or PBMCs.

A Seattle source enrolled patients during active infection and followed them longitudinally. The chain carries TRBV15 and TRBJ1-1; weak D call: TRBD1 (5 bases). Material: peripheral blood. The receptor was isolated from a woman aged 55-70 years with COVID-19, enrolled during active disease. The CDR3 region has the DNA TGTGCCACCAGCAGTCACTCTGGAGGGGAGAGAACTGAAGCTTTCTTT. Its translation: CATSSHSGGERTEAFF.